A selection of T cell receptor beta chains follows, all from one sample in a study of CD8 T cells in Susac syndrome. TCRdb itself ran the immunoSEQ multiplex PCR reads through MiXCR, one entry per CDR3 protein. The repertoire holds more than 70,000 distinct CDR3 sequences, about 93% seen once, with 0.25% to 0.4% in the top ten. Sequencing was done on a sample of CD8+ T cells from PBMCs. These receptors all stem from a human donor in good health. Each CDR3 is given with its conserved first and last residue. The order of the fields is V gene, clone size, D gene, J gene, CDR3 length, CDR3 protein, CDR3 DNA. A D gene is named only where the DNA matches it firmly. The listing skips clone size in some rows; elsewhere it reads once, few, many or a size class.

TRBV2	NA	NA	TRBJ2-1	12	CASSVLEHEQFF	TGTGCCAGCAGTGTACTCGAACATGAGCAGTTCTTC
TRBV18	NA	NA	TRBJ2-5	14	CASSPLLLEETQYF	TGTGCCAGCTCACCCCTCCTCTTGGAAGAGACCCAGTACTTC
TRBV12-3/TRBV12-4	NA	TRBD2	TRBJ2-7	15	CASSLRAGETYEQYF	TGTGCCAGCAGTTTACGGGCGGGGGAGACCTACGAGCAGTACTTC
TRBV11-3	NA	NA	TRBJ2-3	15	CASSLGPGGTDTQYF	TGTGCCAGCAGCTTAGGTCCGGGTGGCACAGATACGCAGTATTTT
TRBV29-1	NA	NA	TRBJ1-2	14	CSVEPGLQNYGYTF	TGCAGCGTTGAACCGGGACTTCAAAACTATGGCTACACCTTC
TRBV19	NA	NA	TRBJ1-2	13	CASAPRDDYGYTF	TGTGCTTCTGCCCCTAGGGACGACTATGGCTACACCTTC
TRBV4-1	NA	TRBD1	TRBJ1-6	14	CASSRQGLNSPLHF	TGCGCCAGCAGCAGACAGGGGCTGAATTCACCCCTCCACTTT
TRBV9	once	NA	TRBJ1-1	14	CASSTPGGDTEAFF	TGTGCCAGCAGCACCCCCGGGGGAGACACTGAAGCTTTCTTT
TRBV27	NA	NA	TRBJ2-3	18	CASSPYPQDGVKADTQYF	TGTGCCAGCAGTCCATACCCACAAGACGGGGTCAAAGCGGATACGCAGTATTTT
TRBV5-1	NA	NA	TRBJ1-2	14	CASSLTRAGRGYTF	TGCGCCAGCAGCTTGACTCGGGCAGGGAGAGGCTACACCTTC
TRBV5-1	NA	NA	TRBJ2-3	17	CASSLAVGQLSTDTQYF	TGCGCCAGCAGCTTGGCAGTCGGCCAGCTTAGCACAGATACGCAGTATTTT
TRBV6-4	NA	TRBD2	TRBJ2-5	14	CASIAGEYQETQYF	TGTGCCAGCATAGCGGGGGAGTACCAAGAGACCCAGTACTTC
TRBV6-5	NA	NA	TRBJ1-2	15	CASSGYRERDYGYTF	TGTGCCAGCAGCGGATACAGGGAGAGGGACTATGGCTACACCTTC
TRBV27	NA	NA	TRBJ2-3	14	CASSFSNSGDTQYF	TGTGCCAGCAGTTTCTCGAACTCAGGCGATACGCAGTATTTT
TRBV5-6	NA	NA	TRBJ2-7	12	CASQETDYEQYF	TGTGCCAGCCAGGAGACAGACTACGAGCAGTACTTC
TRBV7-9	NA	TRBD2	TRBJ2-3	14	CASSSAGGPDTQYF	TGTGCCAGCAGCTCAGCGGGGGGGCCAGATACGCAGTATTTT
TRBV10-3	NA	NA	TRBJ2-5	14	CAISESPGRETQYF	TGTGCCATCAGTGAGTCCCCAGGGCGAGAGACCCAGTACTTC
TRBV4-1	NA	TRBD1	TRBJ1-2	18	CASSQDQAGTGANYGYTF	TGCGCCAGCAGCCAAGATCAGGCCGGGACAGGGGCTAACTATGGCTACACCTTC
TRBV5-1	once	TRBD2	TRBJ2-1	17	CASSGTSGGPGANEQFF	TGCGCCAGCTCCGGGACTAGCGGGGGGCCGGGGGCCAATGAGCAGTTCTTC
TRBV29-1	NA	NA	TRBJ1-5	13	CSVEDGSNQPQHF	TGCAGCGTTGAAGATGGGAGCAATCAGCCCCAGCATTTT
TRBV6-6	NA	TRBD2	TRBJ2-1	14	CASKIAGAGNEQFF	TGTGCCAGCAAGATAGCGGGGGCGGGAAATGAGCAGTTCTTC
TRBV2	NA	NA	TRBJ2-3	10	CATLSDTQYF	TGTGCCACCCTGTCAGATACGCAGTATTTT
TRBV9	NA	TRBD1	TRBJ2-2	14	CASSPRQGDGELFF	TGTGCCAGCAGCCCTCGACAGGGGGACGGGGAGCTGTTTTTT
TRBV20-1	NA	TRBD2	TRBJ2-1	15	CSAIWTSGTFNEQFF	TGCAGTGCTATCTGGACTAGCGGGACATTCAATGAGCAGTTCTTC
TRBV12-3/TRBV12-4	NA	NA	TRBJ1-1	11	CACGQNTEAFF	TGTGCCTGCGGACAGAACACTGAAGCTTTCTTT
TRBV7-9	NA	TRBD1	TRBJ2-7	16	CASSQAGTGEVYEQYF	TGTGCCAGCAGCCAAGCCGGGACAGGAGAAGTATACGAGCAGTACTTC
TRBV12-5	NA	NA	TRBJ2-1	11	CASGPSNEQFF	TGTGCTAGTGGTCCTAGCAATGAGCAGTTCTTC
TRBV7-9	NA	NA	TRBJ1-1	14	CASSPLNGNTEAFF	TGTGCCAGCAGCCCCCTCAACGGGAACACTGAAGCTTTCTTT
TRBV7-9	NA	NA	TRBJ1-2	12	CASSNEGQGYTF	TGTGCCAGCAGCAACGAAGGACAGGGCTACACCTTC
TRBV18	NA	NA	TRBJ2-5	15	CASSPPDRARETQYF	TGTGCCAGCTCACCACCGGATAGGGCCAGGGAGACCCAGTACTTC
TRBV9	NA	TRBD1	TRBJ2-7	15	CASSLTGTGAYEQYF	TGTGCCAGCAGCCTAACCGGGACAGGGGCCTACGAGCAGTACTTC
TRBV7-9	NA	NA	TRBJ2-3	11	CATAVADTQYF	TGTGCCACCGCGGTGGCAGATACGCAGTATTTT
TRBV15	NA	NA	TRBJ1-5	16	CATSRDPRAWDQPQHF	TGTGCCACCAGCAGAGACCCCCGGGCATGGGATCAGCCCCAGCATTTT
TRBV12-3/TRBV12-4	NA	NA	TRBJ1-2	13	CASSFGRAGDGTF	TGTGCCAGCAGTTTTGGCAGGGCGGGGGACGGCACCTTC
TRBV7-9	once	NA	TRBJ1-2	14	CASSFHNPGGGYTF	TGTGCCAGCAGCTTTCATAACCCGGGGGGGGGCTACACCTTC
TRBV27	NA	TRBD1	TRBJ2-7	16	CASSRLGTGGINEQYF	TGTGCCAGCAGTCGCCTCGGGACAGGGGGTATCAACGAGCAGTACTTC
TRBV7-9	NA	NA	TRBJ1-1	14	CASNSLGENTEAFF	TGTGCCAGCAACAGCTTAGGAGAGAACACTGAAGCTTTCTTT
TRBV2	NA	TRBD2	TRBJ2-3	16	CASSEGIAGRGDTQYF	TGTGCCAGCAGTGAAGGAATAGCGGGGAGGGGAGATACGCAGTATTTT
TRBV15	NA	NA	TRBJ2-3	13	CATSRDSTDTQYF	TGTGCCACCAGCAGAGATAGCACAGATACGCAGTATTTT
TRBV4-1	NA	NA	TRBJ2-6	18	CASSRAAADYSGANVLTF	TGCGCCAGCAGCCGCGCGGCGGCCGACTACTCTGGGGCCAACGTCCTGACTTTC
TRBV14	once	NA	TRBJ1-2	15	CASSRERGSNYGYTF	TGTGCCAGCAGCCGGGAGAGGGGTTCTAACTATGGCTACACCTTC
TRBV7-8	NA	NA	TRBJ1-4	15	CASSSDWGRGEKLFF	TGTGCCAGCAGCTCCGATTGGGGGCGCGGTGAAAAACTGTTTTTT
TRBV7-9	NA	NA	TRBJ2-3	15	CASSLLALRGDTQYF	TGTGCCAGCAGCTTACTCGCCCTCAGGGGAGATACGCAGTATTTT
TRBV29-1	NA	TRBD2	TRBJ2-3	16	CSVEDMTGGLTDTQYF	TGCAGCGTTGAAGATATGACGGGGGGGCTAACAGATACGCAGTATTTT
TRBV7-9	NA	TRBD2	TRBJ2-2	15	CASSLIAGETGELFF	TGTGCCAGCAGCTTAATAGCGGGGGAAACCGGGGAGCTGTTTTTT
TRBV5-1	NA	TRBD1	TRBJ1-6	14	CASSLGDSDWPLHF	TGCGCCAGCAGCTTGGGGGACAGCGATTGGCCCCTCCACTTT
TRBV5-1	once	NA	TRBJ2-7	11	CASRYAYEQYF	TGCGCCAGCAGGTACGCCTACGAGCAGTACTTC
TRBV12-3/TRBV12-4	NA	NA	TRBJ1-1	16	CASRSPGTHMNTEAFF	TGTGCCAGCAGGTCACCCGGGACACACATGAACACTGAAGCTTTCTTT
TRBV3-1	NA	TRBD2	TRBJ2-7	13	CASSIGTSDEQYF	TGTGCCAGCAGCATCGGGACTAGCGACGAGCAGTACTTC
TRBV19	NA	TRBD1	TRBJ2-1	14	CASSSPGQFNEQFF	TGTGCCAGTAGTTCTCCGGGACAGTTCAATGAGCAGTTCTTC
TRBV20-1	NA	NA	TRBJ1-5	14	CSAYKSNSNQPQHF	TGCAGTGCTTATAAGAGTAATAGCAATCAGCCCCAGCATTTT
TRBV20-1	NA	NA	TRBJ1-1	12	CSARFSETEAFF	TGCAGTGCTAGATTTTCGGAGACTGAAGCTTTCTTT